Below, 6 T cell receptor beta chains from the same sample are listed, as sequenced in a study of blood T cell repertoires in COVID-19. The method was immunoSEQ multiplex PCR; TCRdb's version includes in-frame clones alone and lacks a portion of them. The data show some 66,000 clones, roughly 84% seen once. Sample: peripheral blood. The receptors derive from a man in his fifties or sixties with active COVID-19.

The chain employs TRBV5-5 and TRBJ2-2; weak D call: TRBD1 (5 bases). The CDR3 runs 18 residues. Germline lookup yields CDR1 SGHKS and CDR2 YYEKEE (reference sequence). Trimming pared 0 bases from V and 0 bases from J, leaving 15 bases between. The CDR3 DNA follows: TGTGCCAGCAGCTTGGCCATGACAGACTTCGCGAACACCGGGGAGCTGTTTTTT. Translation gives CASSLAMTDFANTGELFF.

The V gene is TRBV7-6, the J gene TRBJ2-5; 12 bases are shared with TRBD2. This CDR3 is 17 amino acids long. Germline values: CDR1 SGHVS, CDR2 FNYEAQ. Trimming at V came to 1 base and at J to 4 bases, leaving 7 bases not matched to a gene. CDR3 sequence (DNA): TGTGCCAGCAGCTTAGGGCTAGCGGGAGGGTCTGGAGAGACCCAGTACTTC. It is translated as CASSLGLAGGSGETQYF.

This clone has only one observation. The chain links TRBV7-2 to TRBJ2-2, with a weak D call TRBD2 (5 bases). CDR1 is SGHTA and CDR2 is FQGNSA in the germline V gene. Trimming pared 1 base from V and 6 bases from J, leaving 9 bases between. The CDR3 is made up of 14 amino acids. CDR3 sequence: CASSLGLGAGELFF. The CDR3 DNA is TGTGCCAGCAGCTTAGGATTGGGAGCCGGGGAGCTGTTTTTT.

The chain combines TRBV5-6 with TRBJ2-1; 13 bases are shared with TRBD2. J gave up 8 bases and V 4 bases, and 3 bases lay outside the gene matches. In germline, CDR1 is SGHDT, CDR2 YYEEEE. The CDR3 is made up of 14 amino acids. CDR3 residues: CASSPGLAGDEQFF. As DNA, the CDR3 is TGTGCCAGCAGCCCCGGACTAGCGGGAGATGAGCAGTTCTTC.

The chain is built from TRBV7-9 and TRBJ2-7; 8 bases line up with TRBD1. The V and J ends lost 5 bases and 3 bases, in that order; junction bases with no gene match: 12. The CDR3 consists of 16 residues. The germline gives CDR1 SEHNR, CDR2 FQNEAQ (reference sequence). The CDR3 loop reads CASSPGWTGSVYEQYF. DNA for the CDR3: TGTGCCAGCAGCCCCGGATGGACAGGGTCCGTCTACGAGCAGTACTTC.

This chain uses TRBV4-1 with TRBJ1-4; a weak D match, TRBD1 (6 bases). Germline CDR1 and CDR2: MGHRA and YSYEKL. This CDR3 is 15 amino acids long. V was clipped by 1 base and J by 8 bases, with 14 bases between them. CDR3 nucleotide sequence: TGCGCCAGCAGCCAAGGCGGGGGGCGGAACGAAAAACTGTTTTTT. This encodes CASSQGGGRNEKLFF.